This entry lists 32 T cell receptor beta chains sequenced from one sample in a study of CD8 T cells in ankylosing spondylitis. TCRdb recomputed calls from the 5' RACE reads with MiXCR, one row per CDR3 protein. Among 250,000 to 350,000 distinct CDR3 sequences listed, approximately 20% were seen once. Sequenced input: blood, either unsorted or a sorted T cell fraction (not recorded which). The receptor set was obtained from a male donor with ankylosing spondylitis or in good health (not recorded which).

This clonotype was seen only a few times. The chain has TRBV5-1 and TRBJ2-3; TRBD1 or TRBD2 may be the D gene (6 bases each). CDR3 length equals 15 residues. V was cut by 3 bases and J by 0 bases, with 11 bases left in between. The germline gives CDR1 SGHRS, CDR2 YFSETQ. As DNA, the CDR3 is TGCGCCAGCAGCTGGTACGGGGGCAGCACAGATACGCAGTATTTT. Translating gives CASSWYGGSTDTQYF. Filled out from reference TRBV5-1 and TRBJ2-3, the complete variable domain reads KAGVTQTPRYLIKTRGQQVTLSCSPISGHRSVSWYQQTPGQGLQFLFEYFSETQRNKGNFPGRFSGRQFSNSRSEMNVSTLELGDSALYLCASSWYGGSTDTQYFGPGTRLTVL.

This clonotype was observed a handful of times. The chain links TRBV3-1 to TRBJ1-1; tentatively, D is TRBD1 (5 bases). The CDR3 is 14 residues long. Per germline, CDR1 LGHDT and CDR2 YNNKEL (reference sequence). V shed 1 base and J shed 4 bases, with 10 bases lying between them. CDR3 region: CASSQVQGATEAFF. Written as DNA, the CDR3 is TGTGCCAGCAGCCAAGTCCAGGGTGCCACTGAAGCTTTCTTT. Supplemented by reference TRBV3-1 and TRBJ1-1, the full variable domain reads DTAVSQTPKYLVTQMGNDKSIKCEQNLGHDTMYWYKQDSKKFLKIMFSYNNKELIINETVPNRFSPKSPDKAHLNLHINSLELGDSAVYFCASSQVQGATEAFFGQGTRLTVV.

In its sample, this clonotype was seen a few times. The chain recombines TRBV5-6 with TRBJ2-6; 8 bases line up with TRBD1. The germline V gene has CDR1 SGHDT and CDR2 YYEEEE. CDR3 length equals 16 residues. The V gene end was trimmed by 2 bases and the J gene end by 0 bases; junction bases not matched to a gene: 1. This chain's CDR3 is CASSFRGLSGANVLTF. CDR3 nucleotide sequence: TGTGCCAGCAGCTTCAGGGGGCTCTCTGGGGCCAACGTCCTGACTTTC.

The genes are TRBV29-1 and TRBJ1-1; 11 bases are a match to TRBD1. The V gene end was trimmed by 4 bases and the J gene end by 2 bases; junction bases not matched to a gene: 12. This CDR3 contains 17 residues. Germline loops: CDR1 SQVTM, CDR2 ANQGSEA. CDR3 amino acids: CSVGSGQGDAANTEAFF. DNA of the CDR3: TGCAGCGTTGGTTCGGGACAGGGGGACGCCGCCAACACTGAAGCTTTCTTT.

The V call is TRBV10-3, the J call TRBJ1-2; possible D gene TRBD1, 5 bases. Germline lookup yields CDR1 ENHRY and CDR2 SYGVKD. V was cut by 9 bases and J by 4 bases, with 12 bases left in between. This CDR3 has 12 residues. The CDR3 bases are TGTGCCATTAAAACAGGTAGCTATGGCTACACCTTC. Residues: CAIKTGSYGYTF.

This clonotype turned up a few times. The J gene is TRBJ2-3, the V gene TRBV5-1, with 10 bases that match TRBD1. This CDR3 is 16 amino acids long. Unmatched junction bases numbered 4, after V lost 3 bases and J lost 0 bases. Looked up from germline, CDR1 is SGHRS and CDR2 is YFSETQ. CDR3 sequence (DNA): TGCGCCAGCAGCTCTAGACAGGGGGCTAGCACAGATACGCAGTATTTT. It codes for CASSSRQGASTDTQYF.

This clonotype has more than one count but fewer than ten. The CDR3 here is CATSRDSVKDIQYF. In nucleotides, the CDR3 is TGTGCCACCAGCAGAGATTCTGTGAAGGACATTCAGTACTTC. The chain uses TRBV15 and TRBJ2-4; D ambiguous. The CDR3 length is 14 residues. With 0 bases removed from V and 8 bases from J, the gap between germline ends came to 11 bases. Germline CDR1 reads LNHNV; CDR2 reads YYDKDF (reference sequence).

The chain uses TRBV5-1 and TRBJ2-4; D is possibly TRBD2 (6 bases). Germline V gives CDR1 SGHRS, CDR2 YFSETQ. Trimming took off 0 bases at V and 8 bases at J, with 15 bases between the two ends. This CDR3 comprises 15 residues. Written as DNA, the CDR3 is TGCGCCAGCAGCTTGGGCGACTGGGGGGAGCACATTCAGTACTTC. Protein sequence: CASSLGDWGEHIQYF.

This sequence joins TRBV5-1 and TRBJ2-1; 7 bases fit TRBD2. Germline V gene lookup returns CDR1 SGHRS and CDR2 YFSETQ. Trimming cost V 0 bases and J 0 bases; bases outside gene matches: 3. The CDR3 has 16 residues. The CDR3 DNA is TGCGCCAGCAGCTTGGAGCGGGGCTCCTCCTACAATGAGCAGTTCTTC. Translated: CASSLERGSSYNEQFF.

This clonotype was found once. This chain uses TRBV12-3 or TRBV12-4 with TRBJ2-2; no definite D call. CDR3 length equals 17 residues. V was shortened by 6 bases and J by 6 bases, with 23 bases between the two germline ends. CDR3 protein: CASSSIRGAWTPGELFF. In nucleotides, the CDR3 is TGTGCCAGCAGCTCCATCCGAGGAGCATGGACCCCCGGGGAGCTGTTTTTT.

This clonotype was observed a handful of times. V gene TRBV4-1 combines with J gene TRBJ2-2, with TRBD1 matching 8 bases. Per the germline V gene, CDR1 is MGHRA and CDR2 is YSYEKL. There are 16 residues in the CDR3. V dropped 0 bases and J dropped 6; count of bases not matched to a gene: 6. The DNA of the CDR3 is TGCGCCAGCAGCCAAGATTCCGACAGGGGCGCCGGGGAGCTGTTTTTT. As protein: CASSQDSDRGAGELFF.

This clonotype was found a few times. This chain joins TRBV25-1 and TRBJ1-5; 8 bases are a match to TRBD1. This CDR3 contains 13 residues. Per the germline V gene, CDR1 is MGHDK and CDR2 is SYGVNS. V dropped 5 bases and J dropped 10; count of bases not matched to a gene: 7. CDR3 sequence: CASSPGQASPQHF. CDR3 nucleotides: TGTGCCAGCAGTCCGGGACAGGCCTCCCCCCAGCATTTT. Complete variable domain (other parts from reference TRBV25-1 and TRBJ1-5): EADIYQTPRYLVIGTGKKITLECSQTMGHDKMYWYQQDPGMELHLIHYSYGVNSTEKGDLSSESTVSRIRTEHFPLTLESARPSHTSQYLCASSPGQASPQHFGDGTRLSIL.

The chain is built from TRBV18 and TRBJ2-1; 9 nucleotides match TRBD2. The V and J ends lost 1 base and 3 bases, in that order; junction bases with no gene match: 22. CDR3 length equals 22 residues. Germline V CDR1 and CDR2: KGHSH, LQKENI. CDR3 nucleotides: TGTGCCAGCTCACCACTAGGACTTACGTTTCGACGTGCGGGGGGGGACTACAATGAGCAGTTCTTC. Translation: CASSPLGLTFRRAGGDYNEQFF.

The chain recombines TRBV6-1 with TRBJ2-2; TRBD2 matches 13 bases. V lost 6 bases and J lost 1; bases outside the gene matches: 5. Germline assignment: CDR1 MNHNS and CDR2 SASEGT. The CDR3 has 17 amino acids. The CDR3 loop reads CASRILAGGVNTGELFF. CDR3 nucleotide sequence: TGTGCCAGCAGAATACTAGCGGGGGGGGTGAACACCGGGGAGCTGTTTTTT.

This clonotype was detected many times. The genes are TRBV5-1 and TRBJ2-4; the D call may be TRBD1 or TRBD2 (5 bases each). In germline, CDR1 is SGHRS, CDR2 YFSETQ. This CDR3 is 19 amino acids long. Trimming shortened V by 1 base and J by 1 base, and 21 bases separated the two germline ends. The CDR3 loop is CASSLWDDGFEAAKNIQYF. Here the CDR3 DNA reads TGCGCCAGCAGCTTGTGGGACGATGGGTTCGAGGCGGCCAAAAACATTCAGTACTTC.

This clonotype was found a few times. The chain links TRBV5-1 to TRBJ2-1, with a weak D call TRBD1 (5 bases). Germline lookup yields CDR1 SGHRS and CDR2 YFSETQ. The length of the CDR3 is 15 residues. Trimming removed 5 bases from V and 0 bases from J, with 12 bases in between. The CDR3 region is CASRRDSSSYNEQFF. CDR3 bases: TGCGCCAGCAGACGTGACAGTTCCTCCTACAATGAGCAGTTCTTC.

The rearrangement uses TRBV20-1 and TRBJ2-3; weak D call: TRBD2 (6 bases). Trimming shortened V by 1 base and J by 6 bases, and 17 bases separated the two germline ends. The CDR3 has 15 residues. CDR1 and CDR2 (germline): DFQATT, SNEGSKA (reference sequence). CDR3 sequence reads: CSARGEWRALDTQYF. The CDR3 DNA follows: TGCAGTGCTAGAGGAGAATGGAGGGCTCTCGATACGCAGTATTTT.

The V call is TRBV5-1, the J call TRBJ2-3; no clear D. V was pared by 5 bases and J by 2 bases, with 15 bases between. CDR3 length equals 15 residues. CDR1 is SGHRS, CDR2 YFSETQ, per germline. In DNA form, the CDR3 reads TGCGCCAGCAGTAGATTGACCCAAAACACAGATACGCAGTATTTT. This codes for CASSRLTQNTDTQYF.

This clonotype was seen at least ten times. The chain links TRBV29-1 to TRBJ2-5; the D call may be TRBD1 or TRBD2 (5 bases each). V was shortened by 4 bases and J by 4 bases, with 13 bases between the two germline ends. This CDR3 spans 13 amino acids. The germline gives CDR1 SQVTM, CDR2 ANQGSEA. The CDR3 DNA sequence: TGCAGCGTTGTGGGGGAGTGGGGAGAGACCCAGTACTTC. As protein: CSVVGEWGETQYF.

This clonotype was counted only a few times. This chain joins TRBV20-1 and TRBJ2-3, with D unresolved. Germline V gene lookup returns CDR1 DFQATT and CDR2 SNEGSKA (reference sequence). V lost 3 bases and J lost 3, with 7 bases in between. CDR3 length equals 12 residues. CDR3 sequence (DNA): TGCAGTGCTAGTATGAGAACAGATACGCAGTATTTT. Its protein product is CSASMRTDTQYF.

This chain joins TRBV18 and TRBJ2-4; no firm D call. CDR3 length: 15 amino acids. CDR1 is KGHSH and CDR2 is LQKENI in the germline V gene. Trimming pared 1 base from V and 3 bases from J, leaving 10 bases between. As DNA, the CDR3 is TGTGCCAGCTCACCACAGGGTATCGACAAAAACATTCAGTACTTC. Encoded protein: CASSPQGIDKNIQYF.

The chain recombines TRBV10-3 with TRBJ1-4; TRBD1 is a possible D gene (5 bases). The V gene lost 7 bases and the J gene lost 4 bases, with 22 bases spanning the gap. Per the germline V gene, CDR1 is ENHRY and CDR2 is SYGVKD. The length of the CDR3 is 17 residues. CDR3 in amino acids: CAITELGRLPFNEKLFF. In DNA, the CDR3 is TGTGCCATCACCGAGCTGGGGCGACTGCCGTTTAATGAAAAACTGTTTTTT.

This clonotype was picked up a small number of times. The junction does not match germline at one end; this may be a read error. This chain uses TRBV20-1 with TRBJ1-1, with TRBD1 as a possible D gene (6 bases). Germline loops: CDR1 DFQATT, CDR2 SNEGSKA (reference sequence). The CDR3 sequence is 13 residues long. The CDR3 reads CSAGDRFVTEAFF. CDR3 nucleotide sequence: TGCAGTGCTGGAGACAGGTTTGTCACTGAAGCTTTCTTT.

CDR3 bases: TGCGCCAGCAAAGCGGGAGGCTCCTACAATGAGCAGTTCTTC. Translating gives CASKAGGSYNEQFF. The chain employs TRBV4-1 and TRBJ2-1; 9 positions agree with TRBD2. The trim removed 7 bases at V and 0 bases at J, leaving 1 base unmatched. CDR1 is MGHRA and CDR2 is YSYEKL in the germline V gene. The CDR3 runs 14 residues.

The V and J genes are TRBV29-1 and TRBJ2-7; 11 bases map to TRBD1. Per the germline V gene, CDR1 is SQVTM and CDR2 is ANQGSEA. The CDR3 totals 13 residues. The V and J ends lost 0 bases and 7 bases, in that order; junction bases with no gene match: 2. The CDR3 region has the DNA TGCAGCGTTGAAGAGGGGACAGGGGGTGAGCAGTACGTC. As protein: CSVEEGTGGEQYV.

This clonotype was seen more than once but under ten times. The chain is built from TRBV12-3 or TRBV12-4 and TRBJ1-1; D perhaps matches TRBD1 (6 bases). The CDR3 is 12 residues long. The germline V and J ends were trimmed by 6 bases and 3 bases, with 8 bases remaining between them. CDR3 coding DNA: TGTGCCAGCAGACAGGGTGACACTGAAGCTTTCTTT. This codes for CASRQGDTEAFF.

This clonotype was seen many times. V usage is TRBV12-3 or TRBV12-4 and J usage is TRBJ1-1; 10 bases map to TRBD1. CDR3 length: 14 amino acids. V shed 1 base and J 7 bases; nucleotides not matched to a gene: 3. CDR3 bases: TGTGCCAGCAGTTTAGGACAGGGGGCGGTTGAAGCTTTCTTT. Residues: CASSLGQGAVEAFF.

The chain links TRBV3-1 to TRBJ2-1; TRBD2 aligns across 8 bases. Germline V gene data show CDR1 as LGHDT and CDR2 as YNNKEL (reference sequence). This CDR3 region has 15 residues. The V and J ends lost 2 bases and 7 bases, in that order; junction bases with no gene match: 7. The DNA for the CDR3 is TGTGCCAGCAGCCAATCGGTAGCGGGGATAAATGAGCAGTTCTTC. Its translation: CASSQSVAGINEQFF.

The chain uses TRBV7-9 and TRBJ2-3, with 11 bases lining up with TRBD2. Germline lookup yields CDR1 SEHNR and CDR2 FQNEAQ (reference sequence). CDR3 size: 14 residues. The V and J ends lost 6 bases and 5 bases, in that order; junction bases with no gene match: 4. In nucleotides, the CDR3 is TGTGCCAGCAGTTATAGCGGGAGGGTAGATACGCAGTATTTT. This encodes CASSYSGRVDTQYF.

This chain joins TRBV19 and TRBJ2-3; no firm D call. The CDR3 spans 11 residues. V lost 7 bases and J lost 5, with 7 bases in between. Per germline, CDR1 LNHDA and CDR2 SQIVND (reference sequence). CDR3 coding DNA: TGTGCCAGTACCCTGGGAGATACGCAGTATTTT. Translated, it gives CASTLGDTQYF.

Written as DNA, the CDR3 is TGTGCCAGCAGTTTATCGACTAGTGTCGGCGAGCAGTACGTC. Translated, it gives CASSLSTSVGEQYV. J is TRBJ2-7 and V is TRBV27, with D possibly TRBD2 on 6 matching bases. The CDR3 is 14 amino acids. Germline CDR1 reads MNHEY; CDR2 reads SMNVEV (reference sequence). V was shortened by 0 bases and J by 6 bases, with 12 bases between the two germline ends.

This clonotype was seen a handful of times. This chain connects TRBV28 to TRBJ1-2; 9 bases are shared with TRBD1. The J segment lost 4 bases and the V segment lost 7 bases, leaving 7 bases of the junction unmatched. The CDR3 covers 14 residues. Germline V gene data show CDR1 as MDHEN and CDR2 as SYDVKM. The CDR3 reads CASTGQGLTYGYTF. CDR3 DNA: TGTGCCAGCACAGGACAGGGGTTAACCTATGGCTACACCTTC.